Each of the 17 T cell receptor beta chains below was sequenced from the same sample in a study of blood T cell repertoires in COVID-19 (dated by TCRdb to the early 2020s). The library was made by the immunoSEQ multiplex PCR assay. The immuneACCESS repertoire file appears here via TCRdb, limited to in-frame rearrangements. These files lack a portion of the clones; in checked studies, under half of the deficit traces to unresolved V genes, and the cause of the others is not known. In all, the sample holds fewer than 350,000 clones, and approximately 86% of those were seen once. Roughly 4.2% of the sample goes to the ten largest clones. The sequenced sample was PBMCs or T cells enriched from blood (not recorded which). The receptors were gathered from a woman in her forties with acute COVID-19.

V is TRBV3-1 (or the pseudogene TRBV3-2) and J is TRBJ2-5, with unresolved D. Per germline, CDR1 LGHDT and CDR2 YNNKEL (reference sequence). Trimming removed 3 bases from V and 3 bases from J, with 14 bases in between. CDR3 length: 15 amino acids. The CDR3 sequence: CASSQGRLGKETQYF. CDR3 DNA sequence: TGTGCCAGCAGCCAGGGCCGATTGGGTAAAGAGACCCAGTACTTC.

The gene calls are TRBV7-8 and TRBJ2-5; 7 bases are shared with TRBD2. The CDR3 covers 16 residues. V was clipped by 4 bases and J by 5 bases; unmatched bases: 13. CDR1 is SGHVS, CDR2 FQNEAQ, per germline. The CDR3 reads CASSSKGDRGGETQYF. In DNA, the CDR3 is TGTGCCAGCAGCTCAAAAGGGGATCGGGGAGGGGAGACCCAGTACTTC. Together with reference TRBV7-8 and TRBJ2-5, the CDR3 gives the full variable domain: GAGVSQSPRYKVAKRGQDVALRCDPISGHVSLFWYQQALGQGPEFLTYFQNEAQLDKSGLPSDRFFAERPEGSVSTLKIQRTQQEDSAVYLCASSSKGDRGGETQYFGPGTRLLVL.

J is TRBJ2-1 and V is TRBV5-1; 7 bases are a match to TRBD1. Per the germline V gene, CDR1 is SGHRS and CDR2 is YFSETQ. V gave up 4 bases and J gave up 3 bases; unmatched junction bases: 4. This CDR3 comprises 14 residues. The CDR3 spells CASSGGQSYNEQFF. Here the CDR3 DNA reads TGCGCCAGCAGCGGGGGACAGAGCTACAATGAGCAGTTCTTC.

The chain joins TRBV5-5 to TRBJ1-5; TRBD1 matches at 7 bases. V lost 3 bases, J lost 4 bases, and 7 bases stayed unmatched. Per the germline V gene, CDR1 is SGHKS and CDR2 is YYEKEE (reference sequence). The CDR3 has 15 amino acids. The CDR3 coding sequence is TGTGCCAGCAGCTCGGGACAGCTTTTTAATCAGCCCCAGCATTTT. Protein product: CASSSGQLFNQPQHF.

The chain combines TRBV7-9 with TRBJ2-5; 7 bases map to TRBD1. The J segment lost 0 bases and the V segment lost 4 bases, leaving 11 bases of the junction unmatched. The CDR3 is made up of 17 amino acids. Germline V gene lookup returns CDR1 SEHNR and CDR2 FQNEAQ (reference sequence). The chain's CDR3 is CASSSQRQGSHQETQYF. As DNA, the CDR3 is TGTGCCAGCAGCTCCCAAAGACAGGGCTCCCACCAAGAGACCCAGTACTTC.

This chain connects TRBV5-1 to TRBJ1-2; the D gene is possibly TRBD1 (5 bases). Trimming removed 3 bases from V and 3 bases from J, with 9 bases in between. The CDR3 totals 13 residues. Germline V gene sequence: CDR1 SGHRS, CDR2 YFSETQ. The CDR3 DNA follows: TGCGCCAGCAGCTCACAGGTAGACTATGGCTACACCTTC. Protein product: CASSSQVDYGYTF. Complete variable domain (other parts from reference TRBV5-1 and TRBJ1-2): KAGVTQTPRYLIKTRGQQVTLSCSPISGHRSVSWYQQTPGQGLQFLFEYFSETQRNKGNFPGRFSGRQFSNSRSEMNVSTLELGDSALYLCASSSQVDYGYTFGSGTRLTVV.

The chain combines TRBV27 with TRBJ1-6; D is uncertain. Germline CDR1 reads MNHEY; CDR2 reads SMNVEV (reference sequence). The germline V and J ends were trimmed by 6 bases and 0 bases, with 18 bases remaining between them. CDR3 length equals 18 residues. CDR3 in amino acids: CASSATGALSSYNSPLHF. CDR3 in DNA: TGTGCCAGCAGCGCTACGGGAGCCCTCAGCTCCTATAATTCACCCCTCCACTTT.

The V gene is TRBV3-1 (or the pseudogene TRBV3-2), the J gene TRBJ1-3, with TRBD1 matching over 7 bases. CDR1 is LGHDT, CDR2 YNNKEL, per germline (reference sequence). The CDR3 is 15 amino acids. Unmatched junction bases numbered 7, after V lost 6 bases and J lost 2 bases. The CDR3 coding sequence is TGTGCCAGCAGACTCACAGGGGTTCCTGGAAACACCATATATTTT. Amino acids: CASRLTGVPGNTIYF.

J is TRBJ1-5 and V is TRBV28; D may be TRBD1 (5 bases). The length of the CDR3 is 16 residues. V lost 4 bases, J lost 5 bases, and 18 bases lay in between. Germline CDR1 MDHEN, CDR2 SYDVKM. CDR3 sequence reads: CASSSSGSSRDQPQHF. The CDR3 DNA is TGTGCCAGCAGTTCCTCAGGGTCGAGCCGCGATCAGCCCCAGCATTTT.

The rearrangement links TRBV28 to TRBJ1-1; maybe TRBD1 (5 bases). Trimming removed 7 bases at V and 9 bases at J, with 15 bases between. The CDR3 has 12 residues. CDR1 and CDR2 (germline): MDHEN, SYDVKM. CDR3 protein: CASTNGAGKAFF. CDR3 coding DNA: TGTGCCAGCACCAATGGGGCGGGAAAAGCTTTCTTT.

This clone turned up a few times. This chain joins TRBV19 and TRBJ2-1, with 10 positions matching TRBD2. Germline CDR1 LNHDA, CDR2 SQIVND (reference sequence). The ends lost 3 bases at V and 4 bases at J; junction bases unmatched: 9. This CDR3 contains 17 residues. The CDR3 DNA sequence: TGTGCCAGTAGTATGACGGCTAGCGGGAGACGTTACAATGAGCAGTTCTTC. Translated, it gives CASSMTASGRRYNEQFF. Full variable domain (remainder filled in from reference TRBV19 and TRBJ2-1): DGGITQSPKYLFRKEGQNVTLSCEQNLNHDAMYWYRQDPGQGLRLIYYSQIVNDFQKGDIAEGYSVSREKKESFPLTVTSAQKNPTAFYLCASSMTASGRRYNEQFFGPGTRLTVL.

The CDR3: CASSLRGSNVNEQFF. The CDR3, as DNA: TGTGCCAGCAGCTTAAGGGGTAGTAATGTCAATGAGCAGTTCTTC. This chain joins TRBV7-8 and TRBJ2-1, with D possibly TRBD1 on 5 matching bases. V was shortened by 2 bases and J by 6 bases, with 14 bases between the two germline ends. The CDR3 contains 15 residues. Germline CDR1 and CDR2: SGHVS and FQNEAQ.

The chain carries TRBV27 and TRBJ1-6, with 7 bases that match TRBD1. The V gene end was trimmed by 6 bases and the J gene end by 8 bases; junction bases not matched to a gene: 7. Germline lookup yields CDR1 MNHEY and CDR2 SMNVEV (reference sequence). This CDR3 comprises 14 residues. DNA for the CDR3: TGTGCCAGCAGAAGACAGGGATTTGATTCACCCCTCCACTTT. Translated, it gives CASRRQGFDSPLHF.

For the CDR3, the DNA is TGTGCCAGCAGTTCCTTCTGGGCTGGCTCAATTGAAGATACGCAGTATTTT. This encodes CASSSFWAGSIEDTQYF. The chain links TRBV27 to TRBJ2-3; D unclear. The length of the CDR3 is 17 residues. With 4 bases removed from V and 5 bases from J, the gap between germline ends came to 22 bases. From germline, CDR1 is MNHEY and CDR2 SMNVEV (reference sequence).

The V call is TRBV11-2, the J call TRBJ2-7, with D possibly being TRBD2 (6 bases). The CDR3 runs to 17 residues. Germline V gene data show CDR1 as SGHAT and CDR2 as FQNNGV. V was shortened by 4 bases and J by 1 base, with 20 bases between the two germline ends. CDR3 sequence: CASSSRGTLGGSYEQYF. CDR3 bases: TGTGCCAGCAGCTCCCGCGGGACTTTGGGAGGATCCTACGAGCAGTACTTC. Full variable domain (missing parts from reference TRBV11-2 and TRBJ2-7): EAGVAQSPRYKIIEKRQSVAFWCNPISGHATLYWYQQILGQGPKLLIQFQNNGVVDDSQLPKDRFSAERLKGVDSTLKIQPAKLEDSAVYLCASSSRGTLGGSYEQYFGPGTRLTVT.

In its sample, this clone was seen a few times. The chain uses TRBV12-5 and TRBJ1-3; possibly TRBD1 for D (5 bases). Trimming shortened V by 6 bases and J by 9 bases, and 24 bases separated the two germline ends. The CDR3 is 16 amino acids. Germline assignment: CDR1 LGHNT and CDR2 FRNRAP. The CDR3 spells CASGLDSSGGRATIYF. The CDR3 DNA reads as TGTGCTAGTGGCCTTGACAGCTCGGGAGGTAGAGCCACCATATATTTT.

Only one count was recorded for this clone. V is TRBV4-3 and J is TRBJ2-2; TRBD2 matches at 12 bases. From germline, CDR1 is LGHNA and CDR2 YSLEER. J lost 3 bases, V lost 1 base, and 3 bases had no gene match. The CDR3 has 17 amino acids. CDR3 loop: CASSQASGGAYTGELFF. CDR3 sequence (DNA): TGCGCCAGCAGCCAAGCTAGCGGGGGGGCCTACACCGGGGAGCTGTTTTTT.